These 26 T cell receptor beta chains were sequenced from one sample in a study of T cell responses to AZD1222 COVID-19 vaccine. Measured with immunoSEQ multiplex PCR; TCRdb has only the in-frame clones, and not every one. The profile shows 150,000 or so clones, 90% to 95% of them singletons. Sequenced material: peripheral blood, taken 28 days after the second AZD1222 dose. The origin of the receptors is an adult who received the AZD1222 COVID-19 vaccine.

The V gene is TRBV6-2 or TRBV6-3, the J gene TRBJ2-5; D is ambiguous. Trimming left V 5 bases short and J 4 bases short, with 5 bases between. CDR3 length: 11 amino acids. Germline V gene sequence: CDR1 MNHEY, CDR2 SVGEGT. The CDR3 coding sequence is TGTGCCAGCAGTACTATAGAGACCCAGTACTTC. Protein product: CASSTIETQYF.

The V call is TRBV12-3 or TRBV12-4, the J call TRBJ1-2, with D uncertain. Trimming removed 1 base at V and 4 bases at J, with 7 bases between. The CDR3 has 13 amino acids. The CDR3 DNA follows: TGTGCCAGCAGTTTAGGATCCCCCTATGGCTACACCTTC. Its translation: CASSLGSPYGYTF.

The rearrangement uses TRBV28 and TRBJ1-5, with 11 bases lining up with TRBD1. The V segment lost 3 bases and the J segment 2 bases; nucleotides outside the gene matches: 12. This CDR3 region has 19 residues. Germline V gene lookup returns CDR1 MDHEN and CDR2 SYDVKM. The CDR3 DNA reads as TGTGCCAGCAGTTTTCCTCCGGGACAGGGGGATTGGGGCAATCAGCCCCAGCATTTT. Its translation is CASSFPPGQGDWGNQPQHF.

The rearrangement uses TRBV28 and TRBJ2-5, with 7 bases that match TRBD2. From germline, CDR1 is MDHEN and CDR2 SYDVKM. The CDR3 consists of 13 residues. The J segment lost 2 bases and the V segment lost 5 bases, leaving 2 bases of the junction unmatched. This CDR3 is CASSQAGQETQYF. The CDR3 DNA is TGTGCCAGCAGTCAAGCGGGGCAAGAGACCCAGTACTTC.

V gene TRBV7-9 combines with J gene TRBJ1-1; a possible D gene is TRBD1 (5 bases). Germline V gene lookup returns CDR1 SEHNR and CDR2 FQNEAQ (reference sequence). The CDR3 runs to 13 residues. V lost 2 bases and J 3 bases, leaving 7 bases between the germline ends. CDR3 in DNA: TGTGCCAGCAGCTTAAGCAGGGACACTGAAGCTTTCTTT. Translated: CASSLSRDTEAFF.

The chain uses TRBV28 and TRBJ2-5; 8 nucleotides agree with TRBD1. CDR1 and CDR2 (germline): MDHEN, SYDVKM. The CDR3 has 15 amino acids. After removal of 6 bases from V and 6 bases from J, the junction contained 12 bases not matched to a gene. The CDR3 loop is CASSDVQGARQTQYF. The CDR3 DNA is TGTGCCAGCAGCGACGTGCAGGGGGCGAGGCAGACCCAGTACTTC.

The chain recombines TRBV9 with TRBJ2-1, with TRBD2 matching 13 bases. This CDR3 region has 16 residues. Germline CDR1 SGDLS, CDR2 YYNGEE. Trimming took 3 bases from V and 7 from J; bases not matched to a gene: 7. This CDR3 reads CASSAPGTSGKNEQFF. CDR3 sequence (DNA): TGTGCCAGCAGCGCGCCCGGGACTAGCGGGAAGAATGAGCAGTTCTTC. The full variable domain, completed using reference TRBV9 and TRBJ2-1, is DSGVTQTPKHLITATGQRVTLRCSPRSGDLSVYWYQQSLDQGLQFLIQYYNGEERAKGNILERFSAQQFPDLHSELNLSSLELGDSALYFCASSAPGTSGKNEQFFGPGTRLTVL.

The chain is built from TRBV9 and TRBJ1-1; no definite D call. This CDR3 is built from 15 residues. V was clipped by 4 bases and J by 1 base, with 14 bases between them. From germline, CDR1 is SGDLS and CDR2 YYNGEE. The CDR3: CASSPWVERNTEAFF. The CDR3 nucleotides are TGTGCCAGCAGCCCGTGGGTGGAACGGAACACTGAAGCTTTCTTT. Filled out from reference TRBV9 and TRBJ1-1, the complete variable domain reads DSGVTQTPKHLITATGQRVTLRCSPRSGDLSVYWYQQSLDQGLQFLIQYYNGEERAKGNILERFSAQQFPDLHSELNLSSLELGDSALYFCASSPWVERNTEAFFGQGTRLTVV.

This clone was counted between two and nine times. The chain uses TRBV21-1 and TRBJ2-7; TRBD2 was called by the table and not checked on the DNA. TRBV21-1 is a known pseudogene. This CDR3 comprises 15 residues. The CDR3 DNA is TGTGCCAGCAGCAAAGGAACGGGAGGGGCCTACGAGCAGTACTTC. Translating it yields CASSKGTGGAYEQYF.

The rearrangement joins TRBV12-5 to TRBJ2-2; perhaps D is TRBD1 or TRBD2 (5 bases each). Deletions cut 1 base from V and 5 bases from J, with 11 bases between. Germline lookup yields CDR1 LGHNT and CDR2 FRNRAP. This CDR3 comprises 15 residues. For the CDR3, the DNA is TGTGCTAGTGGTTTGGGTCAGGGCGGGACCGGGGAGCTGTTTTTT. Its translation is CASGLGQGGTGELFF.

This clone was observed a single time. The chain links TRBV2 to TRBJ1-4, with TRBD1 identical over 7 bases. CDR3 length equals 14 residues. Per germline, CDR1 SNHLY and CDR2 FYNNEI. V lost 5 bases, J lost 6 bases, and 6 bases stayed unmatched. In DNA form, the CDR3 reads TGTGCCAGCAGTATCAGGGGGAGCGATGAAAAACTGTTTTTT. Its translation: CASSIRGSDEKLFF.

This rearrangement joins TRBV5-8 to TRBJ1-2; D is unclear. Trimming shortened V by 4 bases and J by 4 bases, and 17 bases separated the two germline ends. The V gene's germline CDR1 is SGHTS and CDR2 YDEGEE. The CDR3 has 15 amino acids. CDR3 bases: TGTGCCAGCAGCCCGTCTATTAATAACCTCTATGGCTACACCTTC. It translates to CASSPSINNLYGYTF.

The V gene is TRBV29-1, the J gene TRBJ2-7; D gene unclear. Germline values: CDR1 SQVTM, CDR2 ANQGSEA. V lost 4 bases to trimming and J lost 3 bases, with 10 bases between them. This CDR3 has 12 residues. CDR3 DNA sequence: TGCAGCGTTGTCGTCTACTTCTACGAGCAGTACTTC. Protein product: CSVVVYFYEQYF.

The chain couples TRBV30 to TRBJ1-3; no clear D. The length of the CDR3 is 15 residues. Trimming took 0 bases from V and 0 from J, leaving 9 bases between them. CDR1 is GTSNPN and CDR2 is SVGIG in the germline V gene (reference sequence). CDR3 in DNA: TGTGCCTGGAGTGTAGCGCCGTCCTCTGGAAACACCATATATTTT. Amino acid sequence: CAWSVAPSSGNTIYF.

This sequence joins TRBV28 and TRBJ1-2; weak D call: TRBD1 (5 bases). This CDR3 spans 13 amino acids. Trimming left V 3 bases short and J 4 bases short, with 9 bases between. Germline V lookup: CDR1 MDHEN, CDR2 SYDVKM. This chain's CDR3 is CASSLGRIYGYTF. The CDR3 DNA is TGTGCCAGCAGTTTGGGGCGGATCTATGGCTACACCTTC.

The gene calls are TRBV15 and TRBJ1-3; 9 nucleotides align to TRBD1. The length of the CDR3 is 14 residues. The ends lost 3 bases at V and 4 bases at J; junction bases unmatched: 1. Germline CDR1 reads LNHNV; CDR2 reads YYDKDF (reference sequence). The CDR3 is CATSRDRGGNTIYF. The CDR3 nucleotides are TGTGCCACCAGCAGGGACAGGGGAGGAAACACCATATATTTT. Filled out from reference TRBV15 and TRBJ1-3, the complete variable domain reads DAMVIQNPRYQVTQFGKPVTLSCSQTLNHNVMYWYQQKSSQAPKLLFHYYDKDFNNEADTPDNFQSRRPNTSFCFLDIRSPGLGDTAMYLCATSRDRGGNTIYFGEGSWLTVV.

The chain recombines TRBV2 with TRBJ1-5; TRBD1 matches 8 bases. V was pared by 8 bases and J by 4 bases, with 7 bases of the junction left unmatched. This CDR3 is 14 amino acids long. The germline V gene has CDR1 SNHLY and CDR2 FYNNEI. The CDR3 DNA sequence: TGTGCCAGCCGCCGGACAGGGAAGAATCAGCCCCAGCATTTT. Amino acid sequence: CASRRTGKNQPQHF.

The chain carries TRBV4-1 and TRBJ1-2; D possibly corresponds to TRBD1 (5 bases). The CDR3 spans 14 residues. The germline V and J ends were trimmed by 1 base and 4 bases, with 10 bases remaining between them. Germline V gene sequence: CDR1 MGHRA, CDR2 YSYEKL. The CDR3 region is CASSQAARAYGYTF. The CDR3 nucleotides read TGCGCCAGCAGCCAAGCAGCCAGGGCCTATGGCTACACCTTC.

The V and J genes are TRBV2 and TRBJ1-6; D is possibly TRBD1 (5 bases). The length of the CDR3 is 13 residues. V was clipped by 7 bases and J by 9 bases, with 13 bases between them. Germline V CDR1 and CDR2: SNHLY, FYNNEI. Here the CDR3 DNA reads TGTGCCAGCACCCTTGGGACTCTTTCACCCCTCCACTTT. Its translation: CASTLGTLSPLHF.

V usage is TRBV3-1 (or the pseudogene TRBV3-2) and J usage is TRBJ1-2; D is unresolved. This CDR3 contains 14 residues. Trimming took 0 bases from V and 2 from J, leaving 7 bases between them. CDR1 LGHDT and CDR2 YNNKEL come from the germline V gene (reference sequence). The CDR3 is CASSQEGLNYGYTF. CDR3 sequence (DNA): TGTGCCAGCAGCCAAGAGGGCCTAAACTATGGCTACACCTTC.

This chain joins TRBV5-1 and TRBJ2-3; 9 positions agree with TRBD1. In germline, CDR1 is SGHRS, CDR2 YFSETQ. Trimming at V came to 1 base and at J to 8 bases, leaving 8 bases not matched to a gene. CDR3 length: 15 amino acids. The CDR3 DNA reads as TGCGCCAGCAGCTTGTTAAGACAGGGGGATGTTACGCAGTATTTT. Translated: CASSLLRQGDVTQYF.

About this clone itself: Other DNA sequences in the sample encode the same CDR3. This chain connects TRBV19 to TRBJ1-5; no reliable D call. CDR1 and CDR2 (germline): LNHDA, SQIVND (reference sequence). The length of the CDR3 is 13 residues. V dropped 3 bases and J dropped 4 bases, with 7 bases sitting between them. DNA of the CDR3: TGTGCCAGTAGTATTACGGGAAATCAGCCCCAGCATTTT. It specifies CASSITGNQPQHF.

V gene TRBV7-9 combines with J gene TRBJ2-7; no definite D call. Trimming shortened V by 3 bases and J by 0 bases, and 9 bases separated the two germline ends. Germline lookup yields CDR1 SEHNR and CDR2 FQNEAQ (reference sequence). This CDR3 region has 14 residues. CDR3 sequence: CASSFMGSSYEQYF. In DNA form, the CDR3 reads TGTGCCAGCAGCTTCATGGGATCCTCCTACGAGCAGTACTTC.

The rearrangement links TRBV6-5 to TRBJ1-1, with D hard to call. Per germline, CDR1 MNHEY and CDR2 SVGAGI. The CDR3 runs to 14 residues. With 7 bases removed from V and 0 bases from J, the gap between germline ends came to 12 bases. In DNA, the CDR3 is TGTGCCAGCACCATGGTGGGGATGAACACTGAAGCTTTCTTT. It codes for CASTMVGMNTEAFF.

V gene TRBV5-6 combines with J gene TRBJ1-2; D gene uncertain. V was shortened by 0 bases and J by 1 base, with 10 bases between the two germline ends. CDR1 and CDR2 from the germline V gene are SGHDT and YYEEEE. The CDR3 consists of 15 residues. The CDR3 nucleotides are TGTGCCAGCAGCTTGGCGAGGGAAGGTAACTATGGCTACACCTTC. Translated, it gives CASSLAREGNYGYTF. The variable domain in full, with the rest retrieved from reference TRBV5-6 and TRBJ1-2, is DAGVTQSPTHLIKTRGQQVTLRCSPKSGHDTVSWYQQALGQGPQFIFQYYEEEERQRGNFPDRFSGHQFPNYSSELNVNALLLGDSALYLCASSLAREGNYGYTFGSGTRLTVV.

The CDR3 loop is CASSLELSYGYTF. DNA for the CDR3: TGTGCCAGCAGTCTCGAACTTTCCTATGGCTACACCTTC. This rearrangement joins TRBV2 to TRBJ1-2, with D uncertain. The V gene's germline CDR1 is SNHLY and CDR2 FYNNEI. V was trimmed by 5 bases and J by 4 bases, leaving 11 bases between them. This CDR3 is 13 amino acids long.